This T cell receptor beta chain was profiled in a study of CD8 T cells in ankylosing spondylitis. CDR3 length equals 13 residues. The germline V and J ends were trimmed by 3 bases and 5 bases, with 13 bases remaining between them. Looked up from germline, CDR1 is DFQATT and CDR2 is SNEGSKA (reference sequence). This clonotype showed up many times. Generation of TCR beta libraries employed quantitative 5'-RACE incorporating molecular barcodes. TCRdb independently ran MiXCR on the 5' RACE reads; one entry per CDR3 protein. In the table there are 200,000 to 250,000 distinct CDR3 sequences, over 8.5% of which are singletons.

The clonotype originates from a male donor with ankylosing spondylitis or in good health (not recorded which). The chain has TRBV20-1 and TRBJ2-5; D uncertain. Material: blood, either unsorted or a sorted T cell fraction (not recorded which). This CDR3 reads CSARPLRVETQYF. As DNA, the CDR3 is TGCAGTGCTAGGCCTCTAAGAGTGGAGACCCAGTACTTC.